This T cell receptor beta chain was retrieved from a study of blood T cell repertoires in COVID-19. About the study: Material from acute and convalescent COVID-19 was sourced from the United States, Italy and Spain. From T cells, B-cell-depleted T cells, or PBMCs came the material, which was cDNA or gDNA.

V lost 5 bases and J lost 6, with 13 bases in between. The germline V gene encodes CDR1 SGHTA and CDR2 FQGNSA. CDR3 length: 14 amino acids. In the original analysis: Researchers report that nucleated cell counts were estimated from reference gene primer amplification. Sequencing used immunoSEQ multiplex PCR; TCRdb keeps in-frame clones, though not all of them. V and J calls and clone size are given by that table; D and trimming were obtained from the DNA. The data show some 340,000 clones, about 85% seen once. The gene calls are TRBV7-2 and TRBJ1-4, with D unresolved. This receptor was obtained from a woman aged 18-29 years with acute or convalescent COVID-19. Material: peripheral blood. Here the CDR3 DNA reads TGTGCCAGCAGCCCGGTGGAGTTCCATGAAAAACTGTTTTTT. This gives the protein CASSPVEFHEKLFF. The variable domain in full, with the rest retrieved from reference TRBV7-2 and TRBJ1-4, is GAGVSQSPSNKVTEKGKDVELRCDPISGHTALYWYRQSLGQGLEFLIYFQGNSAPDKSGLPSDRFSAERTGGSVSTLTIQRTQQEDSAVYLCASSPVEFHEKLFFGSGTQLSVL.